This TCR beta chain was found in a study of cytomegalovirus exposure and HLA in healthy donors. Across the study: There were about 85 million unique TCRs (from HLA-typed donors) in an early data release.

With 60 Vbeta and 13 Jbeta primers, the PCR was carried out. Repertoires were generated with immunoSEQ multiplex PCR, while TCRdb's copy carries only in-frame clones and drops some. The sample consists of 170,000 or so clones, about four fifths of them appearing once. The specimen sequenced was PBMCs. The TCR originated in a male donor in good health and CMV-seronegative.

The CDR3 DNA reads TGTGCCAGCAGCTTCATGGGACTAGCGGGAGGTAATGAGCAGTTCTTC. Amino acids: CASSFMGLAGGNEQFF. The rearrangement joins TRBV7-3 to TRBJ2-1; TRBD2 agrees at 15 bases. Germline CDR1 reads SGHTA; CDR2 reads FQGTGA. Germline trimming cut 3 bases from V and 7 bases from J; bases unmatched to any gene: 4. This CDR3 contains 16 residues.